This TCR beta chain came from a study of blood T cell repertoires in COVID-19. Study-wide background: Sites across the United States, Italy and Spain contributed samples from acute and convalescent COVID-19. From T cells, B-cell-depleted T cells, or PBMCs came the material, which was cDNA or gDNA.

Unmatched junction bases numbered 9, after V lost 3 bases and J lost 6 bases. The CDR3 is 16 amino acids. CDR1 and CDR2 (germline): MNHEY, SVGAGI. Per the original data handling: The assay estimated nucleated cells by amplifying reference gene primers. Sequenced by immunoSEQ multiplex PCR; TCRdb stores in-frame clones only, minus some. The V and J calls and clone size come from that table; D and trimming were worked out from the DNA. This repertoire shows tens of thousands of clones, 88% found once; its top ten account for about 3%. This clonotype was sampled from a man aged 45-60 years with active COVID-19. Sequencing was carried out using peripheral blood. This chain connects TRBV6-5 to TRBJ2-1, with 9 bases fitting TRBD2. In DNA form, the CDR3 reads TGTGCCAGCAGTTATATGCCGATGACTAGCGGCAATGAGCAGTTCTTC. Amino acids: CASSYMPMTSGNEQFF.